The T cell receptor (beta chain) under discussion was sequenced for a study of patients and donors after allogeneic stem cell transplantation. CDR3 length equals 12 residues. Trimming stripped 1 base from V and 12 bases from J, with 13 bases between. CDR1 KGHSH and CDR2 LQKENI come from the germline V gene. TCRdb called the RT-PCR reads again in MiXCR, with one record for every CDR3 protein. This table holds over 350,000 distinct CDR3 sequences, roughly 17% found once. A few counts support this clonotype. The specimen sequenced was blood, either unsorted or a sorted T cell fraction (not recorded which). The chain uses TRBV18 and TRBJ2-7, with D possibly matching TRBD1 (6 bases). This receptor was taken from a human donor who was either an allogeneic HSCT recipient or a stem cell or donor lymphocyte infusion donor (not recorded which). It is not recorded whose cells these are; they may come from a transplant donor. This CDR3 reads CASSPRAGVLYF. CDR3 in DNA: TGTGCCAGCTCACCACGAGCAGGGGTTTTGTACTTC.